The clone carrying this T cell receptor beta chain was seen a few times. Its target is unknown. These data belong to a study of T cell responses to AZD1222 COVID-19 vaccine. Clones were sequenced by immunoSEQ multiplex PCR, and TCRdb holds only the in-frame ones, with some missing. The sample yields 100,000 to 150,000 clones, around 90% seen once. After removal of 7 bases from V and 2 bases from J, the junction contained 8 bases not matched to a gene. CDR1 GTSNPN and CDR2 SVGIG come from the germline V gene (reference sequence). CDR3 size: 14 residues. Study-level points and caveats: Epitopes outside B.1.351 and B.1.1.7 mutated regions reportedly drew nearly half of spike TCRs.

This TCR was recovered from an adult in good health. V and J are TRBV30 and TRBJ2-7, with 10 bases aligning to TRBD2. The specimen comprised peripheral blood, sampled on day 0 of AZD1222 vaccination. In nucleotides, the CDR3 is TGTGCCTCCTCCCTAGCGGGAGTAACCTACGAGCAGTACTTC. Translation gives CASSLAGVTYEQYF.